A selection of T cell receptor beta chains follows, all from one sample in a study of tumor-infiltrating lymphocytes in primary liver carcinoma. TCRdb re-called the multiplex PCR reads with MiXCR, one entry per CDR3 protein. The sample holds 310,000 or so distinct CDR3 sequences, 45% to 70% seen once. Sequences were obtained from peripheral blood. Receptors were obtained from a woman aged 30 to 39 with primary liver carcinoma and hepatitis B virus infection. Both conserved end residues are part of each CDR3. Fields, in order: clone size, D gene, V gene, J gene, CDR3 protein, CDR3 DNA. D genes are given only for firm matches. Rows may omit the clone size; those that give it use once, few, many or a size class.

abundance: many
d_gene: TRBD1
v_gene: TRBV29-1
j_gene: TRBJ2-7
CDR3aa: CSVTTGFYEQYF
CDR3nt: TGCAGCGTAACGACAGGGTTCTACGAGCAGTACTTC

abundance: NA
d_gene: NA
v_gene: TRBV6-2/TRBV6-3
j_gene: TRBJ2-3
CDR3aa: CASSYSAGSSRSTNTQYF
CDR3nt: TGTGCCAGCAGTTACTCTGCGGGTTCTAGCAGAAGCACAAATACGCAGTATTTT

abundance: NA
d_gene: NA
v_gene: TRBV6-2/TRBV6-3
j_gene: TRBJ2-7
CDR3aa: CASSLPLDGQYF
CDR3nt: TGTGCCAGCAGCCTCCCTCTGGACGGGCAGTACTTC

abundance: NA
d_gene: TRBD1
v_gene: TRBV4-1
j_gene: TRBJ2-7
CDR3aa: CASSPLHRDRVYEQYF
CDR3nt: TGCGCCAGCAGCCCCCTCCACCGGGACAGGGTCTACGAGCAGTACTTC

abundance: many
d_gene: NA
v_gene: TRBV4-1
j_gene: TRBJ1-2
CDR3aa: CASSQVIGFPTDYGYTF
CDR3nt: TGCGCCAGCAGCCAAGTCATCGGCTTTCCCACGGACTATGGCTACACCTTC

abundance: NA
d_gene: NA
v_gene: TRBV16
j_gene: TRBJ2-1
CDR3aa: CASSPGRGSYNEQFF
CDR3nt: TGTGCCAGCAGCCCCGGCAGGGGCTCCTACAATGAGCAGTTCTTC

abundance: NA
d_gene: TRBD1
v_gene: TRBV7-9
j_gene: TRBJ2-5
CDR3aa: CASSPKAGGVIETQYF
CDR3nt: TGTGCCAGCAGCCCCAAGGCAGGGGGCGTAATTGAGACCCAGTACTTC

abundance: NA
d_gene: NA
v_gene: TRBV6-5
j_gene: TRBJ2-3
CDR3aa: CTSSPAKTRRYTQYF
CDR3nt: TGTACCAGCAGTCCCGCTAAAACCCGGCGCTATACGCAGTATTTT

abundance: NA
d_gene: NA
v_gene: TRBV4-3
j_gene: TRBJ1-4
CDR3aa: CASSQGYTTNEKLFF
CDR3nt: TGCGCCAGCAGCCAAGGATATACAACTAATGAAAAACTGTTTTTT

abundance: few
d_gene: TRBD2
v_gene: TRBV4-2
j_gene: TRBJ2-3
CDR3aa: CASSQTPAGAETDTQYF
CDR3nt: TGTGCCAGCAGCCAAACCCCAGCGGGAGCAGAGACAGATACGCAGTATTTT

abundance: once
d_gene: NA
v_gene: TRBV6-5
j_gene: TRBJ2-7
CDR3aa: CASGYGEQHF
CDR3nt: TGTGCCAGTGGATATGGCGAGCAGCACTTC

abundance: NA
d_gene: TRBD1
v_gene: TRBV4-3
j_gene: TRBJ1-2
CDR3aa: CASSQDRSGGAGYTF
CDR3nt: TGCGCCAGCAGTCAAGATAGATCAGGGGGCGCTGGCTACACCTTC

abundance: once
d_gene: TRBD2
v_gene: TRBV12-3/TRBV12-4
j_gene: TRBJ2-1
CDR3aa: CASSWETSRRNEQFF
CDR3nt: TGTGCCAGCAGTTGGGAGACTAGCAGGAGGAATGAACAGTTCTTC

abundance: NA
d_gene: NA
v_gene: TRBV7-9
j_gene: TRBJ2-7
CDR3aa: CASGTWGESEQYF
CDR3nt: TGTGCCAGCGGGACGTGGGGCGAGAGTGAGCAGTACTTC